The 27 T cell receptor beta chains reported below all come from one sample, sequenced in a study of patients and donors after allogeneic stem cell transplantation. In TCRdb, the RT-PCR reads were re-called with MiXCR into one record per CDR3 protein. The data contain about 160,000 distinct CDR3 sequences, 24% of them singletons. The material sequenced was blood, either unsorted or a sorted T cell fraction (not recorded which). All receptors derive from a human donor who was either an allogeneic HSCT recipient or a stem cell or donor lymphocyte infusion donor (not recorded which). It is not recorded whose cells these are; they may come from a transplant donor.

The V gene is TRBV20-1, the J gene TRBJ1-1; TRBD1 agrees at 9 bases. V shed 4 bases, J shed 1 base, and the junction held 4 bases outside the gene matches. The CDR3 contains 14 residues. Germline assignment: CDR1 DFQATT and CDR2 SNEGSKA (reference sequence). The CDR3 bases are TGCAGTGCTAAACCGGGACAGGGGAACACTGAAGCTTTCTTT. Its protein is CSAKPGQGNTEAFF.

The genes are TRBV5-1 and TRBJ2-3; TRBD1 matches at 7 bases. V lost 0 bases to trimming and J lost 4 bases; unmatched junction nucleotides: 5. CDR3 length: 15 residues. CDR1 SGHRS and CDR2 YFSETQ come from the germline V gene. The CDR3 sequence is CASSLGRTGPDTQYF. In nucleotides, the CDR3 is TGCGCCAGCAGCTTGGGTAGGACAGGCCCAGATACGCAGTATTTT.

The J gene is TRBJ2-7, the V gene TRBV7-9; D is unresolved. V was shortened by 8 bases and J by 0 bases, with 11 bases between the two germline ends. CDR3 length: 13 residues. The germline V gene encodes CDR1 SEHNR and CDR2 FQNEAQ (reference sequence). The CDR3 reads CASCREVSYEQYF. For the CDR3, the DNA is TGTGCCAGCTGTAGAGAGGTCTCCTACGAGCAGTACTTC. Full variable domain (rest looked up from reference TRBV7-9 and TRBJ2-7): DTGVSQNPRHKITKRGQNVTFRCDPISEHNRLYWYRQTLGQGPEFLTYFQNEAQLEKSRLLSDRFSAERPKGSFSTLEIQRTEQGDSAMYLCASCREVSYEQYFGPGTRLTVT.

This clonotype was seen only once. The chain combines TRBV5-1 with TRBJ1-1; 8 nucleotides line up with TRBD1. The CDR3 length is 14 residues. Looked up from germline, CDR1 is SGHRS and CDR2 is YFSETQ. Losses at the gene ends were 0 bases for V and 7 bases for J; bases not matched to a gene: 5. DNA for the CDR3: TGCGCCAGCAGCTTGGTTTACAGGGGGTTTGAAGCTTTCTTT. Translating it yields CASSLVYRGFEAFF.

With regard to this clonotype: A much larger clone differs by one base, so this may be a read error. This chain connects TRBV20-1 to TRBJ1-2; unclear D gene. Germline CDR1 DFQATT, CDR2 SNEGSKA (reference sequence). The CDR3 sequence is 13 residues long. This CDR3 is CSAWAWTNNGYTF. In DNA, the CDR3 is TGCAGTGCATGGGCATGGACTAACAATGGCTACACCTTC.

The chain combines TRBV5-1 with TRBJ2-1; D unresolved. Trimming removed 4 bases from V and 6 bases from J, with 17 bases in between. Germline V gene data show CDR1 as SGHRS and CDR2 as YFSETQ. This CDR3 is built from 15 residues. The CDR3 DNA follows: TGCGCCAGCAGCGCGGATTCGGAAGGCGTCAATGAGCAGTTCTTC. Amino acids: CASSADSEGVNEQFF.

The V call is TRBV28, the J call TRBJ2-1; TRBD1 might be the D (6 bases). The CDR3 has 15 residues. The germline V and J ends were trimmed by 7 bases and 5 bases, with 18 bases remaining between them. The germline gives CDR1 MDHEN, CDR2 SYDVKM. This CDR3 is CASNKPGQSNNEQFF. The DNA of the CDR3 is TGTGCCAGCAACAAACCGGGACAAAGCAACAATGAGCAGTTCTTC. Full variable domain (remainder filled in from reference TRBV28 and TRBJ2-1): DVKVTQSSRYLVKRTGEKVFLECVQDMDHENMFWYRQDPGLGLRLIYFSYDVKMKEKGDIPEGYSVSREKKERFSLILESASTNQTSMYLCASNKPGQSNNEQFFGPGTRLTVL.

The chain couples TRBV20-1 to TRBJ2-2; D is possibly TRBD1 or TRBD2 (7 bases each). This CDR3 has 17 amino acids. The germline gives CDR1 DFQATT, CDR2 SNEGSKA (reference sequence). V was shortened by 0 bases and J by 6 bases, with 20 bases between the two germline ends. For the CDR3, the DNA is TGCAGTGCTAGAGATGCGGCAGGGGGGGCCGATTCCGGGGAGCTGTTTTTT. Residues: CSARDAAGGADSGELFF.

This sequence joins TRBV5-1 and TRBJ2-7, with D perhaps TRBD1 (7 bases). CDR3 size: 16 residues. Germline V gene data show CDR1 as SGHRS and CDR2 as YFSETQ. Trimming removed 1 base at V and 2 bases at J, with 16 bases between. CDR3 region: CASSLIWRDSPYEQYF. CDR3 bases: TGCGCCAGCAGCTTGATCTGGCGGGACAGTCCCTACGAGCAGTACTTC.

This clonotype has just a few counts. The rearrangement uses TRBV18 and TRBJ1-1; D uncertain. The ends were cut back, 2 bases at V and 0 bases at J, with 13 bases in the middle. This CDR3 region has 16 residues. The germline gives CDR1 KGHSH, CDR2 LQKENI. The CDR3 DNA is TGTGCCAGCTCACCAGTATCCCGGCGGGTGAACACTGAAGCTTTCTTT. Translating gives CASSPVSRRVNTEAFF.

This clonotype was observed a handful of times. The chain recombines TRBV6-6 with TRBJ2-7; 9 bases are a match to TRBD1. J gave up 7 bases and V 11 bases, and 12 bases lay outside the gene matches. Per germline, CDR1 MNHNY and CDR2 SVGAGI (reference sequence). This CDR3 comprises 13 residues. DNA for the CDR3: TGTGCCGGGGGGACGGGACAGGGCTTGGAGCAGTACTTC. Translation: CAGGTGQGLEQYF.

This clonotype was observed a few times. This rearrangement joins TRBV11-2 to TRBJ1-4; 7 bases are shared with TRBD1. Trimming took 6 bases from V and 7 from J; bases not matched to a gene: 5. Looked up from germline, CDR1 is SGHAT and CDR2 is FQNNGV. This CDR3 spans 13 amino acids. CDR3 bases: TGTGCCAGCAGGCGACAGGGTGGTGAAAAACTGTTTTTT. Protein: CASRRQGGEKLFF.

This clonotype was detected a few times. The chain couples TRBV12-3 or TRBV12-4 to TRBJ1-2; D remains ambiguous. CDR3 length equals 10 residues. V was pared by 5 bases and J by 7 bases, with 5 bases between. CDR3 coding DNA: TGTGCCAGCAGTGCGGGTGGCTACACCTTC. Translating it yields CASSAGGYTF.

This clonotype was detected ten times or more. The chain carries TRBV14 and TRBJ1-1; the D gene is possibly TRBD1 (5 bases). CDR1 is SGHDN and CDR2 is FVKESK in the germline V gene. V was trimmed by 5 bases and J by 0 bases, leaving 16 bases between them. This CDR3 contains 16 residues. The CDR3 loop reads CASSSGLLQVNTEAFF. The CDR3 DNA follows: TGTGCCAGCAGCTCCGGACTCTTACAGGTGAACACTGAAGCTTTCTTT. Together with reference TRBV14 and TRBJ1-1, the CDR3 gives the full variable domain: EAGVTQFPSHSVIEKGQTVTLRCDPISGHDNLYWYRRVMGKEIKFLLHFVKESKQDESGMPNNRFLAERTGGTYSTLKVQPAELEDSGVYFCASSSGLLQVNTEAFFGQGTRLTVV.

The V call is TRBV7-8, the J call TRBJ2-4; D gene uncertain. The CDR3 consists of 15 residues. V shed 3 bases and J shed 9 bases, with 18 bases lying between them. CDR1 and CDR2 from the germline V gene are SGHVS and FQNEAQ. CDR3 protein: CASSFAENVDGIQYF. CDR3 nucleotides: TGTGCCAGCAGCTTCGCTGAAAACGTTGACGGCATTCAGTACTTC. Complete variable domain (other parts from reference TRBV7-8 and TRBJ2-4): GAGVSQSPRYKVAKRGQDVALRCDPISGHVSLFWYQQALGQGPEFLTYFQNEAQLDKSGLPSDRFFAERPEGSVSTLKIQRTQQEDSAVYLCASSFAENVDGIQYFGAGTRLSVL.

This clonotype was found a few times. The chain links TRBV29-1 to TRBJ1-5; 7 nucleotides line up with TRBD1. This CDR3 has 15 residues. Germline V gives CDR1 SQVTM, CDR2 ANQGSEA. The J segment lost 3 bases and the V segment lost 6 bases, leaving 11 bases of the junction unmatched. This CDR3 reads CSVSSDRVDNQPQHF. For the CDR3, the DNA is TGCAGCGTATCAAGCGACAGGGTGGACAATCAGCCCCAGCATTTT.

V is TRBV7-3 and J is TRBJ2-3, with 8 nucleotides matching TRBD1. The germline gives CDR1 SGHTA, CDR2 FQGTGA. There are 14 residues in the CDR3. The junction had 2 bases not matched to a gene; V was cut back by 5 bases and J by 1 base. The CDR3 DNA sequence: TGTGCCAGCAGCCGACAGGGGCGCACAGATACGCAGTATTTT. Translating gives CASSRQGRTDTQYF.

This clonotype was observed a handful of times. V is TRBV7-2 and J is TRBJ1-2; 8 nucleotides match TRBD1. CDR1 and CDR2 (germline): SGHTA, FQGNSA. The CDR3 covers 16 residues. V lost 5 bases to trimming and J lost 8 bases; unmatched junction nucleotides: 16. The CDR3 spells CASSVGKGQGVRGYTF. For the CDR3, the DNA is TGTGCCAGCAGCGTAGGGAAAGGACAGGGCGTTCGAGGCTACACCTTC.

This sequence joins TRBV29-1 and TRBJ1-2; D gene uncertain. The V end lost 0 bases, the J end lost 4 bases, and 12 bases lay between the germline ends. The germline V gene encodes CDR1 SQVTM and CDR2 ANQGSEA. CDR3 length equals 14 residues. The CDR3 here is CSVEDLLGSYGYTF. Here the CDR3 DNA reads TGCAGCGTTGAAGATCTGTTAGGTAGCTATGGCTACACCTTC.

This chain links TRBV29-1 with TRBJ2-3; D may be TRBD1 or TRBD2 (6 bases each). This CDR3 has 15 amino acids. With 3 bases removed from V and 0 bases from J, the gap between germline ends came to 13 bases. Germline CDR1 reads SQVTM; CDR2 reads ANQGSEA. Here the CDR3 reads CSVDEGGTSTDTQYF. The CDR3 DNA sequence: TGCAGCGTTGATGAAGGGGGGACTAGCACAGATACGCAGTATTTT.

This sequence joins TRBV29-1 and TRBJ1-4; D gene ambiguous. V lost 3 bases and J lost 8, with 13 bases in between. Germline values: CDR1 SQVTM, CDR2 ANQGSEA. This CDR3 has 13 amino acids. The CDR3 bases are TGCAGCGTTGATCCGGGCGAGGGAGAAAAACTGTTTTTT. This translates into CSVDPGEGEKLFF.

This chain links TRBV24-1 with TRBJ2-1; 10 positions agree with TRBD2. The CDR3 extends over 15 amino acids. Germline-derived CDR1 and CDR2 are KGHDR and SFDVKD. Trimming at V came to 4 bases and at J to 3 bases, leaving 2 bases not matched to a gene. The CDR3 spells CATSDSGRVYNEQFF. CDR3 nucleotides: TGTGCCACCAGTGACAGCGGGAGGGTCTACAATGAGCAGTTCTTC.

The chain has TRBV2 and TRBJ2-7; no firm D call. V lost 2 bases and J 2 bases, leaving 7 bases between the germline ends. The CDR3 sequence is 13 residues long. Germline-derived CDR1 and CDR2 are SNHLY and FYNNEI. CDR3 sequence (DNA): TGTGCCAGCAGTGAATCGGTTACCTACGAGCAGTACTTC. Translation: CASSESVTYEQYF.

This clonotype was observed a handful of times. In DNA form, the CDR3 reads TGCAGTGCTAGAATCCTAGCGGGAGCGGATGAGCAGTTCTTC. It codes for CSARILAGADEQFF. The chain uses TRBV20-1 and TRBJ2-1; 10 bases are shared with TRBD2. Germline V gives CDR1 DFQATT, CDR2 SNEGSKA (reference sequence). The CDR3 runs 14 residues. The ends lost 2 bases at V and 8 bases at J; junction bases unmatched: 6.

This clonotype has only a few counts. J is TRBJ1-1 and V is TRBV5-1; a possible D gene is TRBD1 (5 bases). The V gene lost 4 bases and the J gene lost 7 bases, with 17 bases spanning the gap. Per the germline V gene, CDR1 is SGHRS and CDR2 is YFSETQ. This CDR3 region has 14 residues. The CDR3 DNA sequence: TGCGCCAGCAGCCTTTCATCGGGGCAGGGTGAAGCTTTCTTT. The encoded protein is CASSLSSGQGEAFF.

This chain connects TRBV2 to TRBJ2-7; the D gene is possibly TRBD2 (6 bases). CDR1 and CDR2 from the germline V gene are SNHLY and FYNNEI. Trimming left V 5 bases short and J 2 bases short, with 13 bases between. The CDR3 covers 14 residues. Here the CDR3 reads CASSNSGAPYEQYF. CDR3 DNA sequence: TGTGCCAGCAGTAATAGCGGTGCCCCCTACGAGCAGTACTTC.

J is TRBJ1-5 and V is TRBV3-1; D uncertain. V lost 0 bases to trimming and J lost 6 bases, with 12 bases between them. The CDR3 loop spans 15 amino acids. In germline, CDR1 is LGHDT, CDR2 YNNKEL (reference sequence). This chain's CDR3 is CASSQEGFSGQPQHF. CDR3 coding DNA: TGTGCCAGCAGCCAAGAAGGGTTCTCCGGTCAGCCCCAGCATTTT.